What follows describes a single TCR beta chain. Germline V gene sequence: CDR1 SNHLY, CDR2 FYNNEI. The CDR3 totals 14 residues. V lost 6 bases to trimming and J lost 3 bases; unmatched junction nucleotides: 4. Authors' methods: Reference gene primer amplification in the assay estimated nucleated cell counts. Repertoires were generated with immunoSEQ multiplex PCR, while TCRdb's copy carries only in-frame clones and drops some. V, J and clone size were drawn from that table, and D and trimming were deduced from the DNA. This sample carries 350,000 or so clones, 70% to 90% of them seen once, and the ten largest clones take 1.5% to 2%. Enrolment of Seattle patients took place during active infection, and they were followed longitudinally. This entry belongs to a study of blood T cell repertoires in COVID-19. The wider study: Specimens from acute and convalescent COVID-19 originated in the United States, Italy and Spain. The analysed material was cDNA or gDNA that came from T cells, B-cell-depleted T cells, or PBMCs.

This sequence joins TRBV2 and TRBJ1-4; TRBD1 matches 7 bases. The source of this sequence is a woman in her twenties or thirties with COVID-19, enrolled during active disease. Sequencing input: peripheral blood. The CDR3 spells CASRVGQSNEKLFF. The CDR3 nucleotides are TGTGCCAGCAGGGTGGGACAGTCTAATGAAAAACTGTTTTTT.